This T cell receptor (beta chain) was sequenced during a study of blood T cell repertoires in COVID-19. Background on the study: The study drew acute and convalescent COVID-19 samples from the United States, Italy and Spain. PBMCs, B-cell-depleted T cells, or T cells were the source of the cDNA or gDNA that made up the material.

Followed over time, Seattle patients had been enrolled while infection was active. Original data processing: Reference gene primer amplification gave estimated nucleated cell counts. TCRdb keeps only in-frame clones here, not all; method: immunoSEQ multiplex PCR. V and J calls and clone size are those listed in that table; D and trimming were worked out from the DNA. The profile shows over 70,000 clones, 80% to 95% of them singletons. Per germline, CDR1 SGHDT and CDR2 YYEEEE. The CDR3 extends over 14 amino acids. With 4 bases removed from V and 6 bases from J, the gap between germline ends came to 14 bases.

The sequencing sample was made of peripheral blood. The V call is TRBV5-6, the J call TRBJ2-4; D is perhaps TRBD1 (7 bases). The clonotype originates from a man aged 50 or older with COVID-19, enrolled during active disease. The CDR3 sequence is CASSPRQGGNIQYF. CDR3 nucleotides: TGTGCCAGCAGCCCGAGACAGGGAGGAAACATTCAGTACTTC.